These T cell receptor beta chains were read from a single sample in a study of shared clonotypes between healthy human individuals. Repertoires were generated with immunoSEQ multiplex PCR, while TCRdb's copy carries only in-frame clones and drops some. The sample consists of roughly 2.1 million clones, 90% to 95% of them appearing once. Source material: naive CD8+ T cells from PBMCs. These receptors were collected from a man in his late teens or twenties in good health. Some clones in this sample may be carry-over from other donors' samples. CDR3s include the opening cysteine and the closing phenylalanine or tryptophan. The D gene is left open where the match is weak. The size of a clone is reported for some rows only, either as once, few or many, or as a class for expanded clones.

V	size	D	J	DNA	CDR3
TRBV7-9	NA	NA	TRBJ2-5	TGTGCCAGCAGCTTAGCGCGACAGTCTTGGGAGACCCAGTACTTC	CASSLARQSWETQYF
TRBV7-6	NA	TRBD2	TRBJ2-7	TGTGCCAGCAGCTTATACCCTAAGACTCTAGCGGGAGTCTTCTACGAGCAGTACTTC	CASSLYPKTLAGVFYEQYF
TRBV28	NA	TRBD1	TRBJ1-4	TGTGCCAGCAGCCCAAGGGAAGGGACAGATTTTACGGGAACTAATGAAAAACTGTTTTTT	CASSPREGTDFTGTNEKLFF
TRBV27	NA	TRBD2	TRBJ2-1	TGTGCCAGCAGTAAGTTTGCGGGAGTTATGGGATACAATGAGCAGTTCTTC	CASSKFAGVMGYNEQFF
TRBV9	NA	NA	TRBJ2-3	TGTGCCAGCAGCCGGGGACGTGGCACAGATACGCAGTATTTT	CASSRGRGTDTQYF
TRBV18	NA	NA	TRBJ2-7	TGTGCCAGCTCACCTTTCAGCGAAACCTACGAGCAGTACTTC	CASSPFSETYEQYF
TRBV7-9	NA	NA	TRBJ1-5	TGTGCCAGCAGCGAGGACAGCGCAAGCAATCAGCCCCAGCATTTT	CASSEDSASNQPQHF
TRBV27	once	NA	TRBJ2-7	TGTGCCAGCAGTTGGGGATCCACCTACGAGCAGTACTTC	CASSWGSTYEQYF
TRBV11-1	NA	NA	TRBJ2-3	TGTGCCAGCAGAGAGAGGGGTACAGATACGCAGTATTTT	CASRERGTDTQYF
TRBV4-1	NA	NA	TRBJ1-2	TGCGCCAGCAGCCAATATTTAGGAGGCTACACCTTC	CASSQYLGGYTF
TRBV27	NA	NA	TRBJ2-1	TGTGCCAGCAGTTTAGGTTACAGGCCGGTCTACAATGAGCAGTTCTTC	CASSLGYRPVYNEQFF
TRBV27	NA	NA	TRBJ1-1	TGTGCCAGCAGTTTAAGGGGACCCGAGAACACTGAAGCTTTCTTT	CASSLRGPENTEAFF
TRBV11-2	NA	NA	TRBJ1-2	TGTGCCAGCAGCCGCGGCAGTCACTATGGCTACACCTTC	CASSRGSHYGYTF
TRBV15	NA	TRBD1	TRBJ2-1	TGTGCCACCAGCAGAGATGAGACAGGGTATAATGAGCAGTTCTTC	CATSRDETGYNEQFF
TRBV29-1	NA	NA	TRBJ2-3	TGCAGCGTTGAAGGTGATACGCAGTATTTT	CSVEGDTQYF
TRBV9	NA	TRBD1	TRBJ2-1	TGTGCCAGCAGCACCTTTGGACAGGGGAGTAACAATGAGCAGTTCTTC	CASSTFGQGSNNEQFF
TRBV4-2	once	NA	TRBJ1-5	TGTGCCAGCAGCCAATACGGGCAGGTCAACCAGCCCCAGCATTTT	CASSQYGQVNQPQHF
TRBV14	NA	NA	TRBJ2-3	TGTGCCAGCAGAGGAGGGGGCACAGATACGCAGTATTTT	CASRGGGTDTQYF
TRBV7-9	NA	NA	TRBJ2-1	TGTGCCAGCAGACACGTCTCCTACAATGAGCAGTTCTTC	CASRHVSYNEQFF
TRBV28	NA	NA	TRBJ1-2	TGTGCCAGCAGTTTAGGCGGGGGAAATGGCTACACCTTC	CASSLGGGNGYTF
TRBV7-8	few	NA	TRBJ2-2	TGTGCCAGCAGCTGGGAGACCGGGGAGCTGTTTTTT	CASSWETGELFF
TRBV4-3	NA	TRBD2	TRBJ2-1	TGCGCCAGCAGCCAATCTCACCGGGGGGGGGCGAAGGGTCCCTACAATGAGCAGTTCTTC	CASSQSHRGGAKGPYNEQFF
TRBV27	NA	TRBD2	TRBJ2-7	TGTGCCAGCAGTTTATCGTGGGCGGGAGCGGACGAGCAGTACTTC	CASSLSWAGADEQYF
TRBV7-9	once	TRBD1	TRBJ1-2	TGTGCCAGCAGCTTAAATCAGGGGGCAGAATATGGCTACACCTTC	CASSLNQGAEYGYTF
TRBV7-7	NA	TRBD2	TRBJ2-1	TGTGCCAGCAGCCCAAGCGTCGGGCGGGAGGTCTACAATGAGCAGTTCTTC	CASSPSVGREVYNEQFF
TRBV27	NA	NA	TRBJ2-1	TGTGCCAGCAGTGTCGTTCCCTACAATGAGCAGTTCTTC	CASSVVPYNEQFF
TRBV9	NA	NA	TRBJ1-1	TGTGCCAGCAAGTATTTGGAGGGAGGCGAAGCTTTCTTT	CASKYLEGGEAFF
TRBV28	NA	NA	TRBJ2-7	TGTGCCAGCAGTTTGACCGCCTCCTACGAGCAGTACTTC	CASSLTASYEQYF
TRBV28	NA	NA	TRBJ1-1	TGTGCCAGCAGTTTAGCCGGGAACACTGAAGCTTTCTTT	CASSLAGNTEAFF
TRBV27	NA	NA	TRBJ2-3	TGTGCCAGCAGGCCCAGGGTCAGGAGCACAGATACGCAGTATTTT	CASRPRVRSTDTQYF
TRBV7-8	NA	NA	TRBJ2-2	TGTGCCAGCAGCTTCAATGAGGGACCCGGGGAGCTGTTTTTT	CASSFNEGPGELFF
TRBV19	NA	TRBD2	TRBJ2-5	TGTGCCAGTAGGGAAGGCGGGGGTCAAGAGACCCAGTACTTC	CASREGGGQETQYF
TRBV27	NA	NA	TRBJ2-1	TGTGCCAGCAGTTTCTCCACAGGGAATGAGCAGTTCTTC	CASSFSTGNEQFF
TRBV5-1	NA	TRBD1	TRBJ1-1	TGCGCCAGCAGCTTGCTCGACAGGGGGGGACCCATGAACACTGAAGCTTTCTTT	CASSLLDRGGPMNTEAFF
TRBV6-6	NA	NA	TRBJ2-7	TGTGCCAGCAGTTCGGGCTACCAAAACCGCTACGAGCAGTACTTC	CASSSGYQNRYEQYF
TRBV6-1	NA	TRBD1	TRBJ1-4	TGTGCCAGCAGTGAGAGACAGGGTAATGAAAAACTGTTTTTT	CASSERQGNEKLFF
TRBV4-1	NA	NA	TRBJ2-1	TGCGCCAGCAGCGAACAACCGCCACAAGAAATCTACAATGAGCAGTTCTTC	CASSEQPPQEIYNEQFF
TRBV6-1	NA	TRBD1	TRBJ1-3	TGTGCCAGCAGGTCCGGGACAGGGGGTGGAAACACCATATATTTT	CASRSGTGGGNTIYF
TRBV19	NA	NA	TRBJ2-1	TGTGCCAGTAGTTTCGTTCATAGCGGTTACAATGAGCAGTTCTTC	CASSFVHSGYNEQFF
TRBV2	NA	NA	TRBJ2-7	TGTGCCAGCAGTGTGGTGGGCAGGGTGCACGAGCAGTACTTC	CASSVVGRVHEQYF
TRBV4-2	NA	NA	TRBJ2-7	TGTGCCAGCAGCCAAGGAGGGGGCGAGCAGTACTTC	CASSQGGGEQYF
TRBV11-2	once	NA	TRBJ1-1	TGTGCCAGCAGCTTAGGCAGATGGACTGAAGCTTTCTTT	CASSLGRWTEAFF
TRBV5-4	NA	TRBD1	TRBJ1-2	TGTGCCAGCAGCTTTGCCGACAGGGGGAACTATGGCTACACCTTC	CASSFADRGNYGYTF
TRBV2	NA	NA	TRBJ2-7	TGTGCCTCAGAGGTAGTTGGTCACTACGAGCAGTACTTC	CASEVVGHYEQYF
TRBV14	once	NA	TRBJ2-4	TGTGCCAGCAGCCATCTCAGGAGACTAGCCAAAAACATTCAGTACTTC	CASSHLRRLAKNIQYF
TRBV9	NA	TRBD2	TRBJ2-4	TGTGCCAGCAGCCCCCGACTAGCGGGATTGGGGATGGATGCCAAAAACATTCAGTACTTC	CASSPRLAGLGMDAKNIQYF